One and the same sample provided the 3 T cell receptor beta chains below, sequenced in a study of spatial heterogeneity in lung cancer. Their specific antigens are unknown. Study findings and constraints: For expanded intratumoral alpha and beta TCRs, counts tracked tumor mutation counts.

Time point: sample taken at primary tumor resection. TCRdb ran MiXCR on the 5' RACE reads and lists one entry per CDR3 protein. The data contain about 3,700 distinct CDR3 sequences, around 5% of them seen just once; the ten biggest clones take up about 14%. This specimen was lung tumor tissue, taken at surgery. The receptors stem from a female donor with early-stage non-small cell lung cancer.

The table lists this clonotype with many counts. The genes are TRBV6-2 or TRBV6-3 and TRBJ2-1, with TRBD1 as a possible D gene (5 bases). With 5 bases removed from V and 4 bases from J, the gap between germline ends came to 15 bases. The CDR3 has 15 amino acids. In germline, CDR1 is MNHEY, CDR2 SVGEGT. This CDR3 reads CASSPDNRKYNEQFF. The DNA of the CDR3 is TGTGCCAGCAGTCCGGACAATCGAAAATACAATGAGCAGTTCTTC.

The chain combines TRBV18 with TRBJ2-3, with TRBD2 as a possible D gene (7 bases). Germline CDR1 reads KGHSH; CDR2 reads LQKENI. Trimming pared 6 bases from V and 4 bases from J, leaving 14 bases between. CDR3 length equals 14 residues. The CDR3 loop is CASSRGLSSDTQYF. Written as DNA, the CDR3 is TGTGCCAGCTCCAGGGGACTATCCTCAGATACGCAGTATTTT. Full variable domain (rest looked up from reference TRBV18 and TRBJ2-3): NAGVMQNPRHLVRRRGQEARLRCSPMKGHSHVYWYRQLPEEGLKFMVYLQKENIIDESGMPKERFSAEFPKEGPSILRIQQVVRGDSAAYFCASSRGLSSDTQYFGPGTRLTVL.

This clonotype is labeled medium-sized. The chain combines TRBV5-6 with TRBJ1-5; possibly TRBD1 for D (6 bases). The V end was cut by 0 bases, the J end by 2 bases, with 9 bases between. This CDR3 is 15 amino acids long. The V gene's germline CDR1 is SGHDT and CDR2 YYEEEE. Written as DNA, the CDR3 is TGTGCCAGCAGCTTGGCCCCAGGGGGCAATCAGCCCCAGCATTTT. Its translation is CASSLAPGGNQPQHF. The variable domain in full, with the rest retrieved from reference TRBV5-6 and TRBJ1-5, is DAGVTQSPTHLIKTRGQQVTLRCSPKSGHDTVSWYQQALGQGPQFIFQYYEEEERQRGNFPDRFSGHQFPNYSSELNVNALLLGDSALYLCASSLAPGGNQPQHFGDGTRLSIL.